This T cell receptor (beta chain) emerged from a study of cytomegalovirus exposure and HLA in healthy donors. Regarding the study as a whole: Subsequent analysis showed first-cohort TCR clusters tending to co-occur in more than 95 validation repertoires. Rarity marked most TCR sequences, yet some public TCRs occurred in many donors. 150 or so TCR beta chains were listed as cytomegalovirus-associated.

With 5 bases clipped from V and 5 bases from J, the junction kept 8 bases outside the gene matches. The germline CDR1 and CDR2 sequences are LNHDA and SQIVND (reference sequence). The CDR3 consists of 16 residues. Points on this clone: The antigen is unknown.

Sequencing used immunoSEQ multiplex PCR; TCRdb keeps in-frame clones, though not all of them. Found here are about 360,000 clones, roughly 90% of them singletons; the top ten hold approximately 0.86%. The chain has TRBV19 and TRBJ2-1, with 11 bases that match TRBD2. Sequencing was performed on PBMCs. This receptor was obtained from a woman aged 18-30 years in good health and CMV-seronegative. The CDR3 sequence: CASSLRTSGSHNEQFF. The CDR3 DNA is TGTGCCAGTAGTCTCCGGACTAGCGGGTCTCACAATGAGCAGTTCTTC.